Only a few counts were recorded for the clone carrying this TCR beta chain. Its antigen is not identified. TCRdb reprocessed the RT-PCR reads with MiXCR, giving one entry per CDR3 protein. Among around 570,000 distinct CDR3 sequences listed, around 8% were seen once. These data are taken from a study of response to subunit inactivated influenza vaccine. Study-level points and caveats: Each seasonal flu vaccination may recruit only limited new T cells, authors suggested.

Germline-derived CDR1 and CDR2 are MNHEY and SVGEGT. The V gene lost 2 bases and the J gene lost 0 bases, with 22 bases spanning the gap. This CDR3 region has 19 residues. Here the sequenced sample was PBMCs from blood, taken 23 months after vaccination. The gene calls are TRBV6-2 or TRBV6-3 and TRBJ2-5, with D possibly being TRBD2 (6 bases). The sequence was collected from a man aged 45 to 75 who received an inactivated influenza vaccine. CDR3 amino acids: CASSYPKRSSATYQETQYF. The DNA of the CDR3 is TGTGCCAGCAGTTACCCAAAACGTTCTAGCGCAACGTACCAAGAGACCCAGTACTTC.